These T cell receptor beta chains were read from a single sample in a study of immune heterogeneity within non-small cell lung tumors. Each CDR3 protein gets one entry after TCRdb re-called the multiplex PCR reads with MiXCR. The data contain some 5,000 distinct CDR3 sequences, about 33% of them singletons. Sequencing input: lung tumor tissue. These receptor sequences come from a woman aged 50 to 65 with non-small cell lung cancer. The CDR3 runs from the conserved cysteine through the conserved F or W. D genes are given only for firm matches. Rows give clone size only sometimes, using once, few, many, or a class for an expanded clone.

cdr3_nt cdr3_aa d_call j_call clone_size v_call
TGTGCCAGCAGCTTGGGGGTCTGGGGGGCTAACACTGAAGCTTTCTTT CASSLGVWGANTEAFF NA TRBJ1-1 NA TRBV5-6
TGTGCCAGCAGCTCGGGAGGAGCGGGAGGGTACCTCCAAGAGACCCAGTACTTC CASSSGGAGGYLQETQYF TRBD2 TRBJ2-5 NA TRBV7-9
TGTGCCAGCAGCTTAGGGGGGACAGCGGCCCTCGCAGAAAAACTGTTTTTT CASSLGGTAALAEKLFF TRBD1 TRBJ1-4 NA TRBV7-9
TGTGCCAGCAGCGTAACGATAGGGAACCACGAGCAGTACTTC CASSVTIGNHEQYF NA TRBJ2-7 NA TRBV9
TGTGCCAGCTCACTGGAGGAGTTCTATGGCTACACCTTC CASSLEEFYGYTF NA TRBJ1-2 few TRBV18
TGTGCCTGGAGGGGACAGGGGTACACTGAAGCTTTCTTT CAWRGQGYTEAFF TRBD1 TRBJ1-1 NA TRBV30
TGCAGTGCTCGCCGCGGAGGTTACAATGAGCAGTTCTTC CSARRGGYNEQFF NA TRBJ2-1 medium-sized TRBV20-1
TGTGCCACCAGCACCCGGACTAGCGGGAGACCCGGGGAGCTGTTTTTT CATSTRTSGRPGELFF TRBD2 TRBJ2-2 NA TRBV15
TGCGCCAGCAGCGCGACTAGCGGGGGGGCGACAGATACGCAGTATTTT CASSATSGGATDTQYF TRBD2 TRBJ2-3 medium-sized TRBV5-1
TGCGCCAGCAGCTTGGAGACTGGAAACACCATATATTTT CASSLETGNTIYF NA TRBJ1-3 medium-sized TRBV5-1
TGTGCCAGCAGTTTACTTGGACAGGGGGCTAGTGGCTACACCTTC CASSLLGQGASGYTF TRBD1 TRBJ1-2 medium-sized TRBV28
TGTGCCAGCAGTTTATCTCCGTTCGGCGAGCAGTACTTC CASSLSPFGEQYF NA TRBJ2-7 NA TRBV27
TGTGCCTGGAGGGTGTCTGGCTCCTACAATGAGCAGTTCTTC CAWRVSGSYNEQFF NA TRBJ2-1 medium-sized TRBV30
TGCAGTGCTAACCCAAGCGGGGGGAACACTGAAGCTTTCTTT CSANPSGGNTEAFF NA TRBJ1-1 medium-sized TRBV20-1
NA CASSGFGSGNYEQYF NA TRBJ2-7 medium-sized TRBV27
TGCGCCAGCAGCCTAACTAGTGATGAGCAGTTCTTC CASSLTSDEQFF NA TRBJ2-1 medium-sized TRBV5-1
TGTGCCAGCAGAAAGACACCGGCAACTAATGAAAAACTGTTTTTT CASRKTPATNEKLFF NA TRBJ1-4 NA TRBV28
TGTGCCAGCAGCAGCACGGGACACCAAATCAATGAGCAGTTCTTC CASSSTGHQINEQFF NA TRBJ2-1 medium-sized TRBV2
TGTGCCAGCAGCCATCCAACTAGCGGTGCGAACACCGGGGAGCTGTTTTTT CASSHPTSGANTGELFF TRBD2 TRBJ2-2 NA TRBV7-9
TGTGCCAGCAGCCTGTGGGGACTCACCTACGAGCAGTACTTC CASSLWGLTYEQYF NA TRBJ2-7 medium-sized TRBV5-8
TGTGCCAGCAGCCCTACGGACGACAATGAGCAGTTCTTC CASSPTDDNEQFF NA TRBJ2-1 medium-sized TRBV11-3
TGTGCCAGCGGCGGGACAGACTATGAAAAACTGTTTTTT CASGGTDYEKLFF TRBD1 TRBJ1-4 medium-sized TRBV12-3/TRBV12-4
TGTGCCAGCAGTCTATACTGGACAGGGGGCCCGAACACCGGGGAGCTGTTTTTT CASSLYWTGGPNTGELFF TRBD1 TRBJ2-2 NA TRBV6-1
TGTGCCAGCAACCGGGACGTAGAGGGTGAGCAGTTCTTC CASNRDVEGEQFF NA TRBJ2-1 once TRBV28
TGTGCCAGCAGTGAAGCGGGGGAGGAGCAGTTCTTC CASSEAGEEQFF NA TRBJ2-1 few TRBV2
TGCAGCGTCTCTAGCGGGAGGGCACTCGGGGAGCTGTTTTTT CSVSSGRALGELFF TRBD2 TRBJ2-2 NA TRBV29-1
TGTGCCAGCAGCGTAGCAGCGGGGGGGTTCGGCGGGGAGCTGTTTTTT CASSVAAGGFGGELFF TRBD2 TRBJ2-2 NA TRBV7-9
TGTGCCAGCAGCCATGAGGAGGGACGGACCTATGGCTACACCTTC CASSHEEGRTYGYTF NA TRBJ1-2 few TRBV3-1
TGCGCCACCGGGGGATCCCCCTACGGGCAGTACTTC CATGGSPYGQYF NA TRBJ2-7 NA TRBV10-2
TGTGCCAGCAGCTTAGAGCCTAGCGGGGGGTTCAGTCTAGGGACCCAGTACTTC CASSLEPSGGFSLGTQYF TRBD2 TRBJ2-5 NA TRBV7-7
TGTGCCAGCAGTCCGTACATACCAGGTGAGCAGTTCTTC CASSPYIPGEQFF NA TRBJ2-1 medium-sized TRBV27
TGTGCCAGCAGCGCCGCGAGCTACGAGCAGTACTTC CASSAASYEQYF NA TRBJ2-7 once TRBV3-1
TGTGCCAGCGGACTAGCGGGAGGGCCCCACGAGCAGTACTTC CASGLAGGPHEQYF TRBD2 TRBJ2-7 few TRBV2
TGTGCCAGAACCCTCGGACTAGCGGGAGGTACGGGGCAGTTCTTC CARTLGLAGGTGQFF TRBD2 TRBJ2-1 NA TRBV11-2
TGTGCCAGCAGGGGACTAGCGGGAGAAAAGGATACGCAGTATTTT CASRGLAGEKDTQYF TRBD2 TRBJ2-3 medium-sized TRBV19
TGTGCCAGCTCACCACCGGGTAGATTCCGCACCGGGGAGCTGTTTTTT CASSPPGRFRTGELFF NA TRBJ2-2 medium-sized TRBV18
TGTGCCAGCAGCCAAGTGGGGGGGGATCAGCCCCAGCATTTT CASSQVGGDQPQHF NA TRBJ1-5 once TRBV4-2
TGTGCCAGCAGCCCCCCTACCGACCGGGAGACCCAGTACTTC CASSPPTDRETQYF NA TRBJ2-5 NA TRBV3-1
TGTGCCATCAGTGAGTCGTCGGTTGGGAGCACTGAAGCTTTCTTT CAISESSVGSTEAFF NA TRBJ1-1 NA TRBV10-3
TGTGCCAGCAGCCCCTGGTACGAGCAGTACTTC CASSPWYEQYF NA TRBJ2-7 NA TRBV7-8